This T cell receptor (beta chain) derives from a study of CD8+CD57+ T cells in acquired aplastic anemia. This CDR3 spans 14 amino acids. CDR1 SEHNR and CDR2 FQNEAQ come from the germline V gene (reference sequence). Trimming left V 3 bases short and J 2 bases short, with 9 bases between. Genomic DNA was employed as the template in profiling TCR beta VDJ and CDR3. TCRdb fed the reads into MiXCR, producing one record per CDR3 protein. The profile shows some 200,000 distinct CDR3 sequences, almost 35% of them singletons. On this clonotype: A much larger clone differs from this one at a single base, so this may be a read error.

The sequenced sample was sorted CD4+, CD8+, or CD8+CD57+ T cells (not recorded which) from PBMCs. The rearrangement joins TRBV7-9 to TRBJ2-3, with D uncertain. The sequence was obtained from a human donor in good health, serving as a control. The CDR3 nucleotides read TGTGCCAGCAGCTTGCGCGAGACCACAGATACGCAGTATTTT. Its translation: CASSLRETTDTQYF.